The next 10 T cell receptor beta chains were all read from a single sample in a study of blood T cell repertoires in COVID-19. Clones were sequenced by immunoSEQ multiplex PCR, and TCRdb holds only the in-frame ones, with some missing. The table includes about 490,000 clones, 70% to 90% detected once. Sequences were obtained from peripheral blood. Source of these receptors: a human donor in a cohort sampled during active COVID-19.

The J gene is TRBJ2-2, the V gene TRBV4-3, with TRBD2 identical over 9 bases. Germline values: CDR1 LGHNA, CDR2 YSLEER. V trimming: 4 bases; J trimming: 7 bases; junction bases outside the gene matches: 13. This CDR3 contains 17 residues. The CDR3 sequence: CASSPLEAGGDDGELFF. Written as DNA, the CDR3 is TGCGCCAGCAGCCCCTTAGAAGCGGGAGGAGATGACGGGGAGCTGTTTTTT.

The V gene is TRBV14, the J gene TRBJ2-7, with 13 nucleotides matching TRBD2. Trimming removed 4 bases from V and 5 bases from J; junction bases left unmatched: 11. CDR1 is SGHDN, CDR2 FVKESK, per germline. The CDR3 covers 17 residues. The CDR3 nucleotides read TGTGCCAGCAGCCGCTTACTACCGGGACTAGCGGGAAACGAGCAGTACTTC. Protein sequence: CASSRLLPGLAGNEQYF.

V and J are TRBV19 and TRBJ2-1, with TRBD2 matching over 12 bases. CDR3 length equals 16 residues. J lost 7 bases, V lost 3 bases, and 7 bases had no gene match. The germline gives CDR1 LNHDA, CDR2 SQIVND (reference sequence). The chain's CDR3 is CASSILSSGRVNEQFF. The DNA of the CDR3 is TGTGCCAGTAGTATTCTTTCTAGCGGGAGGGTTAATGAGCAGTTCTTC.

The chain has TRBV29-1 and TRBJ1-1, with D unresolved. The CDR3 is made up of 14 amino acids. The germline V gene encodes CDR1 SQVTM and CDR2 ANQGSEA. Trimming removed 7 bases at V and 4 bases at J, with 19 bases between. The CDR3 DNA reads as TGCAGCGCCCTGAGGGCGGCGGCGGGCACTGAAGCTTTCTTT. Its protein is CSALRAAAGTEAFF.

The V call is TRBV15, the J call TRBJ2-7, with a weak D call TRBD1 (5 bases). Per the germline V gene, CDR1 is LNHNV and CDR2 is YYDKDF (reference sequence). The CDR3 has 14 residues. V gave up 3 bases and J gave up 2 bases, with 11 bases separating them. The CDR3 loop reads CATSSDSRPYEQYF. CDR3 nucleotides: TGTGCCACCAGCAGCGACAGTCGCCCCTACGAGCAGTACTTC.

This sequence joins TRBV4-3 and TRBJ2-1; weak D call: TRBD2 (5 bases). CDR3 size: 17 residues. The germline V gene has CDR1 LGHNA and CDR2 YSLEER. The V and J ends lost 2 bases and 0 bases respectively, with 14 bases between them. The CDR3 protein is CASSQSISGSSYNEQFF. CDR3 sequence (DNA): TGCGCCAGCAGCCAAAGTATAAGCGGAAGCTCCTACAATGAGCAGTTCTTC.

J is TRBJ2-7 and V is TRBV11-3; TRBD2 matches 7 bases. CDR1 is SGHNT and CDR2 is YENEEA in the germline V gene. This CDR3 is 14 amino acids long. V dropped 11 bases and J dropped 6; count of bases not matched to a gene: 16. As DNA, the CDR3 is TGTGCCTGGGTAGGGGTGGCGGGAGATATCGAGCAGTACTTC. Its protein product is CAWVGVAGDIEQYF. The full variable domain, its missing parts supplied by reference TRBV11-3 and TRBJ2-7, is EAGVVQSPRYKIIEKKQPVAFWCNPISGHNTLYWYLQNLGQGPELLIRYENEEAVDDSQLPKDRFSAERLKGVDSTLKIQPAELGDSAVYLCAWVGVAGDIEQYFGPGTRLTVT.

The chain joins TRBV7-8 to TRBJ1-1; no firm D call. In germline, CDR1 is SGHVS, CDR2 FQNEAQ. This CDR3 comprises 13 residues. The V end lost 1 base, the J end lost 9 bases, and 12 bases lay between the germline ends. CDR3 protein: CASSLGQEKQAFF. CDR3 in DNA: TGTGCCAGCAGCTTAGGGCAGGAAAAGCAAGCTTTCTTT.

The V and J genes are TRBV6-2 or TRBV6-3 and TRBJ2-2; D remains unclear. Per germline, CDR1 MNHEY and CDR2 SVGEGT. With 4 bases removed from V and 7 bases from J, the gap between germline ends came to 13 bases. The CDR3 is made up of 14 amino acids. This CDR3 reads CASSFREQDGELFF. As DNA, the CDR3 is TGTGCCAGCAGTTTCCGCGAGCAGGACGGGGAGCTGTTTTTT.

The chain employs TRBV28 and TRBJ2-7, with D possibly being TRBD2 (6 bases). This CDR3 has 14 amino acids. V lost 5 bases and J 2 bases, leaving 13 bases between the germline ends. Looked up from germline, CDR1 is MDHEN and CDR2 is SYDVKM. CDR3 residues: CASSPPGLPYEQYF. Here the CDR3 DNA reads TGTGCCAGCAGTCCCCCGGGACTTCCCTACGAGCAGTACTTC.